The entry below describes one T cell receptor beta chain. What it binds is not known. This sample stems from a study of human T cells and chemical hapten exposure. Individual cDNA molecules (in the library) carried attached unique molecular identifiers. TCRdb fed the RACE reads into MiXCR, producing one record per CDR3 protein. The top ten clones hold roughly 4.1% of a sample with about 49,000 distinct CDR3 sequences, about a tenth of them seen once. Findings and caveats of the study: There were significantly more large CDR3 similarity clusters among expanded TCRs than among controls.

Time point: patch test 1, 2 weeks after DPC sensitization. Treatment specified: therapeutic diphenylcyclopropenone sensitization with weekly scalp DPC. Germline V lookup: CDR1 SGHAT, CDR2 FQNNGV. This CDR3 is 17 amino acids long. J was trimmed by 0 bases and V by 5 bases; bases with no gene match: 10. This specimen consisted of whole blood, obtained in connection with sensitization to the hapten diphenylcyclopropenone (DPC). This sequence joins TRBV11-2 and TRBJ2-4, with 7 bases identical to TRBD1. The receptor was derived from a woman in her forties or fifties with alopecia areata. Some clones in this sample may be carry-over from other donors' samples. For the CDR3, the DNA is TGTGCCAGCAGCAGTCTCCGGGACAGTCTAGCCAAAAACATTCAGTACTTC. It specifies CASSSLRDSLAKNIQYF. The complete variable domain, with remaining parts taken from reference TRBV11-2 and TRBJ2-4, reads EAGVAQSPRYKIIEKRQSVAFWCNPISGHATLYWYQQILGQGPKLLIQFQNNGVVDDSQLPKDRFSAERLKGVDSTLKIQPAKLEDSAVYLCASSSLRDSLAKNIQYFGAGTRLSVL.